This T cell receptor (beta chain) emerged from a study of response to subunit inactivated influenza vaccine. Study findings and constraints: There was a suggestion from the authors that each seasonal influenza vaccination recruits few new T cells.

Regarding this clonotype: The antigen is unknown.

In TCRdb, the RT-PCR reads were re-called with MiXCR into one record per CDR3 protein. The repertoire holds about 650,000 distinct CDR3 sequences, with 13% to 15% as singletons. The CDR3 is made up of 13 amino acids. Germline V gives CDR1 SGHRS, CDR2 YFSETQ. The J segment lost 6 bases and the V segment lost 2 bases, leaving 2 bases of the junction unmatched. The sample in question was PBMCs from blood, obtained 14 to 15 days before vaccination. The sequence came from a man between 45 and 60 years old who received an inactivated influenza vaccine. The chain recombines TRBV5-1 with TRBJ1-1, with 9 bases lining up with TRBD1. The CDR3 region has the DNA TGCGCCAGCAGCTTCGACAGGGGGTCTGAAGCTTTCTTT. Protein: CASSFDRGSEAFF.